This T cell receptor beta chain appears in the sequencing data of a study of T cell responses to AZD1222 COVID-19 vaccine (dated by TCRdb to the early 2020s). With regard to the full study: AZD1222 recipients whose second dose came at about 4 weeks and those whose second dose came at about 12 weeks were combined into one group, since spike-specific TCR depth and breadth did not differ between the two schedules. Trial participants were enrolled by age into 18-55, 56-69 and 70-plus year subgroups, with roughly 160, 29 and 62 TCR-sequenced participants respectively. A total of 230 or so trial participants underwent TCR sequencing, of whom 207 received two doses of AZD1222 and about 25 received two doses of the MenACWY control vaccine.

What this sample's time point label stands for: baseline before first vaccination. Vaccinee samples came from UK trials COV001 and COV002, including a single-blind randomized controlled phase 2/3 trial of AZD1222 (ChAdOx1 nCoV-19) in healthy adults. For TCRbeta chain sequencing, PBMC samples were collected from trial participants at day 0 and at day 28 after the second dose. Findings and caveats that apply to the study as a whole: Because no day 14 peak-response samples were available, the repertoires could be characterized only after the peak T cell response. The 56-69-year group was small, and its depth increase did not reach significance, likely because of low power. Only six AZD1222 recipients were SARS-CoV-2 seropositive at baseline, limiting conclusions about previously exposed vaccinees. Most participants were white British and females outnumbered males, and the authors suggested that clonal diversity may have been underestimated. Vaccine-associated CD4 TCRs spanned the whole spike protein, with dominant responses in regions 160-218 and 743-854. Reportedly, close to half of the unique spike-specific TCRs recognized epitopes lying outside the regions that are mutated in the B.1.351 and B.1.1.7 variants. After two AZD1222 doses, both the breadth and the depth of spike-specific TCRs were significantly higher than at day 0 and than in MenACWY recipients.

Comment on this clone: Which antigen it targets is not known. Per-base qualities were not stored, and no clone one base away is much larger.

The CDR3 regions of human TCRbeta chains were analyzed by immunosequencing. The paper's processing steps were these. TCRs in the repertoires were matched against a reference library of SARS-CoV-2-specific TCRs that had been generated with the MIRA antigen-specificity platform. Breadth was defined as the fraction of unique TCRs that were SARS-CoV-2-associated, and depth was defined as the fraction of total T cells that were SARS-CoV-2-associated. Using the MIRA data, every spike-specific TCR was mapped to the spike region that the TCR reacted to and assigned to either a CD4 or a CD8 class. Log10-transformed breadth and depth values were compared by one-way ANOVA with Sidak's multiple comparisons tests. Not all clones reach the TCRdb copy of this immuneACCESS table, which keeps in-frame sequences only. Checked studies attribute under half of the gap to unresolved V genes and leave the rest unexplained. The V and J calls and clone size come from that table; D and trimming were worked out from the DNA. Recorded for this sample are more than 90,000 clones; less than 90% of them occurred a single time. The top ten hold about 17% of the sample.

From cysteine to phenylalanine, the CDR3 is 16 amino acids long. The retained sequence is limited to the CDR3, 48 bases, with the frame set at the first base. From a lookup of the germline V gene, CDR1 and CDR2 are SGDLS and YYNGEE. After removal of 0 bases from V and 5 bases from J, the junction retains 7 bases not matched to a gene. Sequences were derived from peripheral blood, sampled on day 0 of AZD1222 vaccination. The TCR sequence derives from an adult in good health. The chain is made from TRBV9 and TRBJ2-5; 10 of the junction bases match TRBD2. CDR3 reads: CASSVAQAGGYETQYF. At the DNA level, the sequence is TGTGCCAGCAGCGTAGCTCAAGCGGGAGGGTACGAGACCCAGTACTTC. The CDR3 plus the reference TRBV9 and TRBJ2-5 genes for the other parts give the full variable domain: DSGVTQTPKHLITATGQRVTLRCSPRSGDLSVYWYQQSLDQGLQFLIQYYNGEERAKGNILERFSAQQFPDLHSELNLSSLELGDSALYFCASSVAQAGGYETQYFGPGTRLLVL.